This is a list of T cell receptor beta chains from one sample in a study of metastatic and nonmetastatic thyroid tumors. Using MiXCR, TCRdb reanalyzed the PCR reads. The sample has some 64,000 clones; 4% to 4.5% are singletons. Sequenced: blood. The receptors stem from a female donor with papillary thyroid cancer or a benign thyroid nodule (not recorded which). Some clones in this sample may be carry-over from other donors' samples. CDR3s include the opening cysteine and the closing phenylalanine or tryptophan. Fields, in order: V gene, D gene, clone size, J gene, CDR3 protein, CDR3 DNA. The D gene is left open where the match is weak. Not every row has a clone size; where given, it reads once, few, many or a size class.

V gene: TRBV19; D gene: -; clone size: -; J gene: TRBJ2-3; CDR3 protein: CASSRDDGYTDTQYF; CDR3 DNA: TGTGCCAGTAGCAGGGACGATGGTTACACAGATACGCAGTATTTT
V gene: TRBV4-1; D gene: TRBD1; clone size: many; J gene: TRBJ1-1; CDR3 protein: CASSQNPAGGFRPEAFF; CDR3 DNA: TGCGCCAGCAGCCAAAACCCGGCAGGGGGGTTTCGCCCTGAAGCTTTCTTT
V gene: TRBV7-2; D gene: -; clone size: -; J gene: TRBJ2-3; CDR3 protein: CASVRERSTDTQYF; CDR3 DNA: TGTGCCAGCGTACGTGAGCGGTCCACAGATACGCAGTATTTT
V gene: TRBV20-1; D gene: -; clone size: few; J gene: TRBJ2-5; CDR3 protein: CSWIAGETQYF; CDR3 DNA: TGCAGCTGGATCGCCGGAGAGACCCAGTACTTC
V gene: TRBV3-1; D gene: TRBD1; clone size: -; J gene: TRBJ1-1; CDR3 protein: CASSDRTGVEAFF; CDR3 DNA: TGTGCCAGCAGCGACAGGACAGGGGTTGAAGCTTTCTTT
V gene: TRBV24-1; D gene: -; clone size: many; J gene: TRBJ1-2; CDR3 protein: CATSDLGARGGYTF; CDR3 DNA: TGTGCCACCAGTGACCTAGGGGCTCGTGGGGGCTACACCTTC
V gene: TRBV12-3/TRBV12-4; D gene: TRBD2; clone size: many; J gene: TRBJ2-1; CDR3 protein: CASSLSSGEQFF; CDR3 DNA: TGTGCCAGCAGTTTATCTAGCGGTGAGCAGTTCTTC
V gene: TRBV12-5; D gene: TRBD1; clone size: few; J gene: TRBJ2-1; CDR3 protein: CASGILLGQGADNEQFF; CDR3 DNA: TGTGCTAGTGGTATCCTCTTGGGACAGGGGGCGGACAATGAGCAGTTCTTC
V gene: TRBV6-1; D gene: -; clone size: few; J gene: TRBJ1-2; CDR3 protein: CASSEAPTGDYGYTF; CDR3 DNA: TGTGCCAGCAGTGAAGCACCGACGGGGGACTATGGCTACACCTTC
V gene: TRBV28; D gene: -; clone size: many; J gene: TRBJ2-7; CDR3 protein: CASSAKYEQYF; CDR3 DNA: TGTGCCAGCAGTGCCAAATACGAGCAGTACTTC
V gene: TRBV12-3/TRBV12-4; D gene: -; clone size: few; J gene: TRBJ2-2; CDR3 protein: CASKPGVGEQLF; CDR3 DNA: TGTGCCAGCAAGCCAGGGGTCGGGGAGCAGTTGTTT
V gene: TRBV6-1; D gene: -; clone size: many; J gene: TRBJ2-7; CDR3 protein: CASSVKSSGYYEQYF; CDR3 DNA: TGTGCCAGCAGTGTCAAGAGCTCTGGCTACTACGAGCAGTACTTC
V gene: TRBV6-1; D gene: TRBD2; clone size: -; J gene: TRBJ2-1; CDR3 protein: CASRIAGGYNEQFF; CDR3 DNA: TGTGCCAGCAGAATAGCGGGAGGTTACAATGAGCAGTTCTTC
V gene: TRBV2; D gene: -; clone size: many; J gene: TRBJ1-1; CDR3 protein: CASSGQAGTEAFF; CDR3 DNA: TGTGCCAGCAGTGGGCAGGCAGGCACTGAAGCTTTCTTT
V gene: TRBV20-1; D gene: -; clone size: many; J gene: TRBJ2-7; CDR3 protein: CSAPGTVGLKGGEQYF; CDR3 DNA: TGCAGTGCTCCCGGGACAGTAGGACTAAAAGGCGGCGAGCAGTACTTC
V gene: TRBV12-3/TRBV12-4; D gene: -; clone size: many; J gene: TRBJ1-2; CDR3 protein: CASSSEGSGYTF; CDR3 DNA: TGTGCCAGCAGTTCGGAGGGGTCCGGCTACACCTTC
V gene: TRBV20-1; D gene: TRBD2; clone size: few; J gene: TRBJ2-1; CDR3 protein: CSAQLAGGYNEQFF; CDR3 DNA: TGCAGTGCGCAACTAGCGGGGGGGTACAATGAGCAGTTCTTC
V gene: TRBV7-9; D gene: -; clone size: many; J gene: TRBJ2-1; CDR3 protein: CASSRIAGVVYEQFF; CDR3 DNA: TGTGCCAGCAGCCGTATCGCAGGGGTAGTTTATGAGCAGTTCTTC
V gene: TRBV6-1; D gene: -; clone size: many; J gene: TRBJ1-5; CDR3 protein: CASSELRGSVQPQHF; CDR3 DNA: TGTGCCAGCAGTGAACTGCGGGGGTCGGTTCAGCCCCAGCATTTT
V gene: TRBV30; D gene: -; clone size: many; J gene: TRBJ2-3; CDR3 protein: CAWRDPGPDTQYF; CDR3 DNA: TGTGCCTGGAGGGATCCGGGGCCGGATACGCAGTATTTT
V gene: TRBV7-9; D gene: -; clone size: many; J gene: TRBJ1-3; CDR3 protein: CASGDSGNTIYF; CDR3 DNA: TGTGCCAGCGGAGACTCTGGAAACACCATATATTTT
V gene: TRBV12-3/TRBV12-4; D gene: -; clone size: few; J gene: TRBJ2-3; CDR3 protein: CASGFGGTCTDTQYF; CDR3 DNA: TGTGCCAGCGGTTTTGGCGGGACATGCACAGATACGCAGTATTTT
V gene: TRBV6-1; D gene: TRBD1; clone size: many; J gene: TRBJ1-5; CDR3 protein: CASSESTGSSVPRSIPQHF; CDR3 DNA: TGTGCCAGCAGTGAATCGACAGGGTCTTCGGTCCCCCGAAGCATACCCCAGCATTTT
V gene: TRBV6-4; D gene: -; clone size: few; J gene: TRBJ2-3; CDR3 protein: CASSLQGTDTQYF; CDR3 DNA: TGTGCCAGCAGCCTACAGGGCACAGACACGCAGTATTTT
V gene: TRBV7-3; D gene: TRBD1; clone size: many; J gene: TRBJ2-3; CDR3 protein: CASSLMGTGNTDTQYF; CDR3 DNA: TGTGCCAGCAGCTTAATGGGGACAGGGAACACAGATACGCAGTATTTT
V gene: TRBV2; D gene: TRBD1; clone size: many; J gene: TRBJ2-5; CDR3 protein: CASSERTGGGETQYF; CDR3 DNA: TGTGCCAGCAGTGAACGGACAGGGGGTGGGGAGACCCAGTACTTC
V gene: TRBV28; D gene: TRBD2; clone size: -; J gene: TRBJ2-4; CDR3 protein: CARNRGQIAGVGLHF; CDR3 DNA: TGTGCCAGAAACCGCGGCCAGATAGCGGGGGTCGGTCTGCACTTC
V gene: TRBV12-3/TRBV12-4; D gene: -; clone size: -; J gene: TRBJ2-7; CDR3 protein: CASSSTILGDYEQYF; CDR3 DNA: TGTGCCAGCAGCTCTACTATCCTTGGAGACTACGAGCAGTACTTC
V gene: TRBV6-2/TRBV6-3; D gene: -; clone size: -; J gene: TRBJ1-1; CDR3 protein: CAASPGESTEAFF; CDR3 DNA: TGTGCCGCCTCCCCGGGGGAGTCTACTGAAGCTTTCTTT
V gene: TRBV20-1; D gene: -; clone size: many; J gene: TRBJ2-3; CDR3 protein: CSARSMDTQYF; CDR3 DNA: TGCAGTGCTAGGTCCATGGATACGCAGTATTTT
V gene: TRBV24-1; D gene: -; clone size: many; J gene: TRBJ2-7; CDR3 protein: CATSDPYRDSSYEQYF; CDR3 DNA: TGTGCCACCAGTGATCCGTACCGCGACAGCTCCTACGAGCAGTACTTC
V gene: TRBV12-3/TRBV12-4; D gene: TRBD1; clone size: few; J gene: TRBJ2-1; CDR3 protein: CASSLATGNEQFF; CDR3 DNA: TGTGCCAGCAGTTTAGCGACAGGGAATGAGCAGTTCTTC
V gene: TRBV6-9; D gene: -; clone size: -; J gene: TRBJ1-6; CDR3 protein: CASIYLGENSPLHF; CDR3 DNA: TGTGCCAGCATTTACTTGGGGGAAAATTCACCCCTCCACTTT
V gene: TRBV30; D gene: TRBD2; clone size: many; J gene: TRBJ2-1; CDR3 protein: CAWNNDFAGSVAGGPRLNEQFF; CDR3 DNA: TGTGCCTGGAATAATGATTTTGCAGGATCGGTAGCGGGAGGGCCGAGGTTAAATGAGCAGTTCTTC
V gene: TRBV6-1; D gene: -; clone size: many; J gene: TRBJ1-2; CDR3 protein: CASTPLGGNYGYTF; CDR3 DNA: TGTGCCAGCACGCCGCTGGGCGGCAACTATGGCTACACCTTC
V gene: TRBV5-1; D gene: -; clone size: many; J gene: TRBJ2-7; CDR3 protein: CASRPDGSYEQYF; CDR3 DNA: TGCGCCAGCCGCCCCGACGGCTCTTACGAGCAGTACTTC
V gene: TRBV19; D gene: TRBD1; clone size: many; J gene: TRBJ1-2; CDR3 protein: CASRKLEGQFNYGYTF; CDR3 DNA: TGTGCCAGTAGAAAATTAGAGGGACAGTTTAATTATGGCTACACCTTC
V gene: TRBV4-1; D gene: -; clone size: many; J gene: TRBJ1-5; CDR3 protein: CASSQGDTSNQPQHF; CDR3 DNA: TGCGCCAGCAGCCAAGGGGACACTAGCAATCAGCCCCAGCATTTT
V gene: TRBV11-2; D gene: -; clone size: many; J gene: TRBJ1-3; CDR3 protein: CASSLSLGNTIYF; CDR3 DNA: TGTGCCAGCAGCTTAAGCCTCGGAAACACCATATATTTT
V gene: TRBV2; D gene: -; clone size: many; J gene: TRBJ1-2; CDR3 protein: CASSDQGSDYGYTF; CDR3 DNA: TGTGCCAGCAGTGACCAGGGGTCCGATTATGGCTACACCTTC
V gene: TRBV9; D gene: -; clone size: many; J gene: TRBJ2-6; CDR3 protein: CASSDAIGPGANVLTF; CDR3 DNA: TGTGCCAGCAGCGATGCTATTGGCCCTGGGGCCAACGTCCTGACTTTC
V gene: TRBV6-2/TRBV6-3; D gene: -; clone size: few; J gene: TRBJ2-7; CDR3 protein: CVTPEGGLSGGEQYF; CDR3 DNA: TGTGTCACCCCCGAAGGGGGACTATCGGGAGGTGAGCAGTACTTC
V gene: TRBV20-1; D gene: -; clone size: many; J gene: TRBJ2-7; CDR3 protein: CSARDRAGLYEQYF; CDR3 DNA: TGCAGTGCTAGAGATCGGGCCGGACTCTACGAGCAGTACTTC
V gene: TRBV7-6; D gene: -; clone size: many; J gene: TRBJ2-2; CDR3 protein: CASSLDRENTGELFF; CDR3 DNA: TGTGCCAGCAGCTTAGACAGGGAGAACACCGGGGAGCTGTTTTTT
V gene: TRBV2; D gene: -; clone size: few; J gene: TRBJ1-1; CDR3 protein: CASSGQAGTEAFF; CDR3 DNA: TGTGCCAGCAGTGGTCAGGCAGGCACTGAGGCTTTCTTT
V gene: TRBV3-1; D gene: TRBD1; clone size: many; J gene: TRBJ2-3; CDR3 protein: CASSQDAGTGGADTQYF; CDR3 DNA: TGTGCCAGCAGCCAAGACGCCGGGACAGGGGGGGCAGATACGCAGTATTTT
V gene: TRBV20-1; D gene: -; clone size: many; J gene: TRBJ1-1; CDR3 protein: CSARSRGNTEAFF; CDR3 DNA: TGCAGTGCTAGGTCCCGGGGAAACACTGAAGCTTTCTTT
V gene: TRBV10-1; D gene: TRBD2; clone size: -; J gene: TRBJ2-1; CDR3 protein: CAISDHGLAGGPVNEQFF; CDR3 DNA: TGCGCCATCAGTGACCACGGACTAGCGGGAGGCCCCGTCAATGAGCAGTTCTTC
V gene: TRBV7-3; D gene: -; clone size: many; J gene: TRBJ1-1; CDR3 protein: CASSLGTEAFF; CDR3 DNA: TGTGCCAGCAGCTTGGGCACTGAAGCTTTCTTT
V gene: TRBV29-1; D gene: TRBD1; clone size: -; J gene: TRBJ2-7; CDR3 protein: CSVVYSGTVYEEYF; CDR3 DNA: TGCAGCGTTGTATACTCTGGGACAGTCTACGAGGAGTACTTC
V gene: TRBV7-9; D gene: -; clone size: many; J gene: TRBJ2-5; CDR3 protein: CASSLGRGAYETQYF; CDR3 DNA: TGTGCCAGCAGCTTAGGCAGGGGAGCTTATGAGACCCAGTACTTC
V gene: TRBV24-1; D gene: TRBD2; clone size: many; J gene: TRBJ2-5; CDR3 protein: CATSDAAGEARWTQYF; CDR3 DNA: TGTGCCACCAGTGACGCCGCGGGGGAGGCACGGTGGACCCAGTACTTC
V gene: TRBV19; D gene: -; clone size: many; J gene: TRBJ1-1; CDR3 protein: CASSRGVGTEAFF; CDR3 DNA: TGTGCCAGTAGTAGAGGGGTGGGGACTGAAGCTTTCTTT
V gene: TRBV3-1; D gene: -; clone size: -; J gene: TRBJ1-6; CDR3 protein: CASSLLNSPLHF; CDR3 DNA: TGTGCCAGCAGCCTTTTGAATTCACCCCTCCACTTT
V gene: TRBV2; D gene: -; clone size: many; J gene: TRBJ1-6; CDR3 protein: CASSQPEGPPLHF; CDR3 DNA: TGTGCCAGCAGTCAGCCGGAGGGACCACCCCTCCACTTT
V gene: TRBV18; D gene: -; clone size: many; J gene: TRBJ2-7; CDR3 protein: CASSPSRTSYEQYF; CDR3 DNA: TGTGCCAGCTCACCATCCCGGACGTCCTACGAGCAGTACTTC
V gene: TRBV6-1; D gene: TRBD2; clone size: many; J gene: TRBJ2-3; CDR3 protein: CASSRETSGSDTQYF; CDR3 DNA: TGTGCCAGCAGCCGCGAGACTAGCGGCTCAGATACGCAGTATTTT
V gene: TRBV2; D gene: TRBD1; clone size: many; J gene: TRBJ2-2; CDR3 protein: CASRRDRGLTGELFF; CDR3 DNA: TGTGCCAGCCGCCGGGACAGGGGGCTAACCGGGGAGCTGTTTTTT
V gene: TRBV11-3; D gene: TRBD1; clone size: few; J gene: TRBJ2-3; CDR3 protein: CASSPRQGATDTQYF; CDR3 DNA: TGTGCCAGCAGCCCTAGACAGGGGGCCACAGATACGCAGTATTTT
V gene: TRBV2; D gene: -; clone size: many; J gene: TRBJ1-2; CDR3 protein: CASSDDTAGYTF; CDR3 DNA: TGTGCCAGCAGTGACGACACCGCGGGCTACACCTTC